The 14 T cell receptor beta chains below were found in one sample sequenced in a study of T cell responses to AZD1222 COVID-19 vaccine. Clones were sequenced by immunoSEQ multiplex PCR, and TCRdb holds only the in-frame ones, with some missing. This repertoire shows just over 60,000 clones, more than 70% found once; its top ten account for roughly 13%. The sequencing used peripheral blood, collected on day 0 of AZD1222 vaccination. These receptors were obtained from an adult in good health.

The V call is TRBV5-1, the J call TRBJ2-2; D remains unclear. CDR1 and CDR2 from the germline V gene are SGHRS and YFSETQ. The CDR3 is made up of 15 amino acids. Trimming shortened V by 0 bases and J by 0 bases, and 6 bases separated the two germline ends. The CDR3 DNA is TGCGCCAGCAGCTTGGACGGTACGAACACCGGGGAGCTGTTTTTT. Its protein product is CASSLDGTNTGELFF.

The chain has TRBV5-1 and TRBJ1-1; TRBD1 is a possible D gene (5 bases). Trimming pared 7 bases from V and 7 bases from J, leaving 17 bases between. The CDR3 extends over 13 amino acids. In germline, CDR1 is SGHRS, CDR2 YFSETQ. CDR3 loop: CASSRDRPDEAFF. For the CDR3, the DNA is TGCGCCAGCTCCAGGGACCGCCCAGATGAAGCTTTCTTT.

The DNA for the CDR3 is TGTGCCAGCCGGATGGGATTTAATGAAAAACTGTTTTTT. It is translated as CASRMGFNEKLFF. The chain joins TRBV7-2 to TRBJ1-4, with unresolved D. The CDR3 is 13 amino acids. V lost 8 bases and J 4 bases, leaving 11 bases between the germline ends. In germline, CDR1 is SGHTA, CDR2 FQGNSA.

On this clone itself: A read error is possible here, since a much larger clone lies one base away. The genes are TRBV6-6 and TRBJ1-5; D gene uncertain. This CDR3 is 14 amino acids long. V was trimmed by 1 base and J by 0 bases, leaving 4 bases between them. Germline V gene lookup returns CDR1 MNHNY and CDR2 SVGAGI (reference sequence). The CDR3 here is CASSYLDSNQPQHF. The CDR3 DNA reads TGTGCCAGCAGTTACTTGGATAGCAATCAGCCCCAGCATTTT.

V gene TRBV5-1 combines with J gene TRBJ2-5; 12 positions agree with TRBD2. V shed 2 bases and J 5 bases; nucleotides not matched to a gene: 7. This CDR3 has 16 amino acids. Germline assignment: CDR1 SGHRS and CDR2 YFSETQ. CDR3 sequence: CASSFLASGGAETQYF. DNA for the CDR3: TGCGCCAGCAGCTTCTTGGCTAGCGGGGGGGCGGAGACCCAGTACTTC.

This clone turned up a few times. The chain employs TRBV7-2 and TRBJ2-1; 9 positions match TRBD1. The trim removed 0 bases at V and 9 bases at J, leaving 6 bases unmatched. Germline V gene lookup returns CDR1 SGHTA and CDR2 FQGNSA. The CDR3 spans 15 residues. The CDR3 here is CASSLAGTGNGEQFF. The CDR3 region has the DNA TGTGCCAGCAGCTTAGCAGGGACAGGGAATGGTGAGCAGTTCTTC.

The chain combines TRBV2 with TRBJ1-1; no firm D call. The CDR3 totals 13 residues. Germline loops: CDR1 SNHLY, CDR2 FYNNEI. V shed 5 bases and J shed 3 bases, with 10 bases lying between them. The CDR3 nucleotides are TGTGCCAGCAGTATTTGGGAGGACACTGAAGCTTTCTTT. Translated, it gives CASSIWEDTEAFF.

V and J are TRBV5-4 and TRBJ1-5; no reliable D call. Deletions cut 0 bases from V and 0 bases from J, with 7 bases between. The CDR3 loop spans 15 amino acids. Germline loops: CDR1 SGHNT, CDR2 YYREEE (reference sequence). CDR3 loop: CASSLDGYSNQPQHF. DNA of the CDR3: TGTGCCAGCAGCTTGGATGGTTATAGCAATCAGCCCCAGCATTTT.

The chain joins TRBV5-4 to TRBJ2-7, with a possible D match to TRBD1 (5 bases). CDR3 length equals 14 residues. CDR1 and CDR2 (germline): SGHNT, YYREEE (reference sequence). Trimming left V 4 bases short and J 3 bases short, with 14 bases between. Written as DNA, the CDR3 is TGTGCCAGCAGCGCGGCAGGGTCCCACTACGAGCAGTACTTC. Its protein is CASSAAGSHYEQYF.

The genes are TRBV18 and TRBJ1-2, with 8 bases aligning to TRBD1. From germline, CDR1 is KGHSH and CDR2 LQKENI. The length of the CDR3 is 13 residues. V shed 3 bases, J shed 8 bases, and the junction held 5 bases outside the gene matches. The CDR3 region is CASSPGQGDGYTF. The CDR3 DNA sequence: TGTGCCAGCTCACCCGGACAGGGTGACGGCTACACCTTC.

The J gene is TRBJ1-1, the V gene TRBV7-9; a possible D gene is TRBD1 (5 bases). V gave up 3 bases and J gave up 0 bases, with 23 bases separating them. The germline V gene has CDR1 SEHNR and CDR2 FQNEAQ (reference sequence). CDR3 length: 19 amino acids. CDR3 amino acids: CASSLRQRKTPFVNTEAFF. The DNA for the CDR3 is TGTGCCAGCAGCTTGAGACAGAGGAAGACCCCATTTGTGAACACTGAAGCTTTCTTT.

The J gene is TRBJ1-1, the V gene TRBV30; TRBD1 might be the D (5 bases). The CDR3 consists of 13 residues. V gave up 6 bases and J gave up 6 bases, with 17 bases separating them. Germline CDR1 GTSNPN, CDR2 SVGIG (reference sequence). The CDR3 region is CACQIQAYPEAFF. Written as DNA, the CDR3 is TGTGCCTGCCAGATACAGGCGTACCCTGAAGCTTTCTTT.

J is TRBJ2-6 and V is TRBV5-4, with D hard to call. The CDR3 has 13 amino acids. Deletions cut 5 bases from V and 4 bases from J, with 7 bases between. Germline values: CDR1 SGHNT, CDR2 YYREEE (reference sequence). The CDR3 DNA is TGTGCCAGCAGGACAAAGGGGGCCAACGTCCTGACTTTC. It specifies CASRTKGANVLTF.

The CDR3 reads CAIRGIWGTGELFF. Here the CDR3 DNA reads TGTGCCATCAGGGGGATTTGGGGCACCGGGGAGCTGTTTTTT. The J gene is TRBJ2-2, the V gene TRBV10-3; D is uncertain. The germline gives CDR1 ENHRY, CDR2 SYGVKD. The CDR3 is made up of 14 amino acids. The germline V and J ends were trimmed by 6 bases and 4 bases, with 12 bases remaining between them.